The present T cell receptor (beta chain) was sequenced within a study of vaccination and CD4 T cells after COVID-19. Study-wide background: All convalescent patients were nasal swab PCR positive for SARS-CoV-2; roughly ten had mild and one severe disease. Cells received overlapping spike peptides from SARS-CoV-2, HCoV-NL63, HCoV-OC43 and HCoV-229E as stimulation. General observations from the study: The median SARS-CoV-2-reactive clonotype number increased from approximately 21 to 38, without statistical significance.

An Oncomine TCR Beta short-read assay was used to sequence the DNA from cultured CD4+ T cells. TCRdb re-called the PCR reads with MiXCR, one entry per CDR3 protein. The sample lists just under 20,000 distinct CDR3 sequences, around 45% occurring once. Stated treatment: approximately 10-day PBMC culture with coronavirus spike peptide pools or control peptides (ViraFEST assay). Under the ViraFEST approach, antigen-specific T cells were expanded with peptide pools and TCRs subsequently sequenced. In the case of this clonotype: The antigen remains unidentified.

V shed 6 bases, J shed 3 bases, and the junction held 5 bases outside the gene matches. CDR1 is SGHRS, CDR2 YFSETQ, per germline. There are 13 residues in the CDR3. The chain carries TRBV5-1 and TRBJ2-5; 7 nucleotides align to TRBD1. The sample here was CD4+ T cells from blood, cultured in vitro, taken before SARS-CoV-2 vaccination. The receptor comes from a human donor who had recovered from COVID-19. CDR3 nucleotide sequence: TGCGCCAGCAAGAGAACAGGGGAAGAGACCCAGTACTTC. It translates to CASKRTGEETQYF.